The TCR beta chain described here comes from a study of blood T cell repertoires in COVID-19. Study context: Spain, Italy and the United States supplied samples that represented acute and convalescent COVID-19. The analysed material was cDNA or gDNA that came from T cells, B-cell-depleted T cells, or PBMCs.

CDR3 length equals 18 residues. Under the authors' procedure: Estimates of nucleated cell counts were drawn from the amplification of reference gene primers. Profiling relied on immunoSEQ multiplex PCR, and the TCRdb table lists in-frame clones only, not all of them. V, J and clone size were drawn from that table, and D and trimming were deduced from the DNA. Here the sample spans 150,000 or so clones, about 79% being singletons. The chain couples TRBV21-1 to TRBJ1-6. TRBV21-1 counts as a pseudogene. Sequenced input: peripheral blood. The receptor comes from an elderly woman with active or convalescent COVID-19. CDR3 sequence (DNA): TGTGCCAGCAGACTAGCCGGTAAAGGGCGTACCTATAATTCACCCCTCCACTTT. Its translation: CASRLAGKGRTYNSPLHF.